A selection of T cell receptor beta chains follows, all from one sample in a study of a mutant IDH1 vaccine in newly diagnosed glioma. TCRdb keeps only in-frame clones here, not all; method: immunoSEQ multiplex PCR. The sample has more than 55,000 clones, roughly four fifths seen once. Their specific antigens are unknown. The sample here was PBMCs, taken from a glioma patient whose treatment included an IDH1 peptide vaccine. These receptors came from a man aged 25-40 years with glioma. CDR3s leave out the opening cysteine and the closing phenylalanine or tryptophan.

>TRBV18|TRBJ2-1
ASSNQLIAANEQF
>TRBV5-1|TRBJ1-4
ASSLAPIQAGEKLF
>TRBV27|TRBJ2-7
ASSPLGDMNEQY
>TRBV7-2|TRBJ1-2
ASSLLGAGYGYT
>TRBV10-3|TRBJ2-5
AISDRETQY
>TRBV27|TRBJ2-7
ASSLKLAGGPPYEQY
>TRBV4-2|TRBJ2-1
ASSPPNGDEQF
>TRBV2|TRBJ1-2
ASSGLGGSSHYGYT
>TRBV7-9|TRBJ1-1
ASSKAPSTEAF
>TRBV6-1|TRBJ2-3
ASSGRTGARTDTQY
>TRBV7-8|TRBJ1-3
ASSLASAGSGNTIY
>TRBV28|TRBJ2-7
ASSQENSRDEQY
>TRBV18|TRBJ1-1
ASSPGTATFGTEAF
>TRBV6-6|TRBJ1-1
AHSGFSDTEAF
>TRBV5-4|TRBJ2-5
ASSLGTSGGAGETQY
>TRBV18|TRBJ1-1
ASSPRGPYEAF
>TRBV7-9|TRBJ2-7
ASSPGGQGANEQY
>TRBV7-8|TRBJ2-1
ASSFRDRGLDEQF
>TRBV28|TRBJ1-5
ASSLWLGVPQPQH
>TRBV19|TRBJ1-5
ASSTGINQPQH
>TRBV7-2|TRBJ2-3
ASSLGYSTDTQY
>TRBV5-4|TRBJ2-1
ASSLGVPTEQF